These T cell receptor beta chains were read from a single sample in a study of identifying expanded T cells in peripheral blood. Method: immunoSEQ multiplex PCR; TCRdb's copy keeps in-frame clones and lacks some. The repertoire holds tens of thousands of clones, with around 89% as singletons. Input material: blood. The receptors originated from a person aged 18 to 70 in good health. Both conserved end residues are part of each CDR3. Each record gives: clone size, J gene, V gene, D gene, CDR3 protein, CDR3 DNA. A D gene is named only where the DNA matches it firmly. Clone size is given for some rows only: seen once, a few or many times, or a class if the clone is expanded.

. | TRBJ1-1 | TRBV7-9 | . | CASILPGRTEAFF | TGTGCCAGCATCCTACCGGGGCGCACTGAAGCTTTCTTT
. | TRBJ1-1 | TRBV27 | TRBD1 | CASSLWTGANTEAFF | TGTGCCAGCAGTTTATGGACAGGTGCGAACACTGAAGCTTTCTTT
. | TRBJ2-7 | TRBV9 | . | CASSIGNYEQYF | TGTGCCAGCAGTATAGGGAACTACGAGCAGTACTTC
. | TRBJ2-3 | TRBV29-1 | . | CSVVLDFGATDTQYF | TGCAGCGTCGTTCTAGACTTTGGAGCCACAGATACGCAGTATTTT
. | TRBJ1-5 | TRBV28 | . | CASSPWDLGRRGNQPQHF | TGTGCCAGCAGTCCATGGGATCTGGGTAGACGCGGCAATCAGCCCCAGCATTTT
. | TRBJ1-1 | TRBV28 | . | CASSLPPLSLNTEAFF | TGTGCCAGCAGTTTACCCCCTCTCAGTTTGAACACTGAAGCTTTCTTT
. | TRBJ2-2 | TRBV9 | . | CASSPHRRGDGELFF | TGTGCCAGCAGCCCCCACCGGCGGGGTGACGGGGAGCTGTTTTTT
. | TRBJ1-4 | TRBV5-4 | . | CASSPGQPPPTNEKLFF | TGTGCCAGCAGCCCAGGACAGCCGCCCCCAACTAATGAAAAACTGTTTTTT
. | TRBJ1-5 | TRBV7-2 | . | CASSRGSGLPEPQHF | TGTGCCAGCAGCCGAGGTTCCGGCCTCCCCGAGCCCCAGCATTTT
. | TRBJ2-7 | TRBV7-2 | TRBD1 | CASSPGTGGPSYEQYF | TGTGCCAGCAGCCCTGGGACAGGGGGTCCATCCTACGAGCAGTACTTC
. | TRBJ1-5 | TRBV15 | . | CATSPQAHQPQHF | TGTGCCACCAGCCCACAGGCCCATCAGCCCCAGCATTTT
. | TRBJ2-7 | TRBV7-6 | . | CASSFLGGAGDEQYF | TGTGCCAGCAGCTTCCTGGGGGGCGCCGGGGACGAGCAGTACTTC
. | TRBJ1-1 | TRBV7-8 | . | CASSLERGQGTEAFF | TGTGCCAGCAGCTTAGAACGGGGCCAGGGCACTGAAGCTTTCTTT
. | TRBJ2-1 | TRBV5-1 | TRBD2 | CASRRIAGNEQFF | TGCGCCAGCAGGAGGATAGCGGGGAATGAGCAGTTCTTC
. | TRBJ1-1 | TRBV27 | TRBD1 | CASSFGRGLGVTEAFF | TGTGCCAGCAGTTTTGGCAGGGGGCTTGGTGTCACTGAAGCTTTCTTT
. | TRBJ1-1 | TRBV6-6 | TRBD1 | CASSYPGQGRNTEAFF | TGTGCCAGCAGTTACCCAGGACAGGGGAGGAACACTGAAGCTTTCTTT
. | TRBJ1-3 | TRBV7-9 | TRBD1 | CASSPRDSAGNTIYF | TGTGCCAGCAGCCCGCGGGACAGTGCTGGAAACACCATATATTTT
. | TRBJ2-3 | TRBV4-2 | TRBD2 | CASSQELAGGADTQYF | TGTGCCAGCAGCCAAGAACTAGCGGGGGGGGCAGATACGCAGTATTTT
. | TRBJ1-1 | TRBV6-1 | TRBD1 | CASSGTGGREAFF | TGTGCCAGCAGCGGGACAGGGGGCCGTGAAGCTTTCTTT
. | TRBJ2-4 | TRBV7-8 | . | CASSLLIRGPYGIQYF | TGTGCCAGCAGCTTATTGATACGGGGACCCTATGGAATTCAGTACTTC
. | TRBJ1-6 | TRBV6-5 | . | CASKQNRNNSPLHF | TGTGCCAGCAAACAGAACAGAAATAATTCACCCCTCCACTTT
once | TRBJ2-3 | TRBV2 | . | CASRPGESTDTQYF | TGTGCCAGCCGACCGGGGGAAAGCACAGATACGCAGTATTTT
. | TRBJ2-7 | TRBV7-9 | . | CASSYQGRHEQYF | TGTGCCAGCAGCTACCAGGGGAGGCACGAGCAGTACTTC